The 28 T cell receptor beta chains below come from one sample, sequenced in a study of T cell responses to AZD1222 COVID-19 vaccine. Only in-frame clones appear in the TCRdb table, and some are missing; sequencing was by immunoSEQ multiplex PCR. The sample contains 85,000 to 90,000 clones, under 95% of which appear only once. Here the sequenced sample was peripheral blood, taken on day 0 of MenACWY control vaccination. The receptor source for this set is an adult in good health.

V gene TRBV11-2 combines with J gene TRBJ2-5; 8 bases agree with TRBD1. Germline assignment: CDR1 SGHAT and CDR2 FQNNGV. Trimming at V came to 0 bases and at J to 9 bases, leaving 3 bases not matched to a gene. The CDR3 runs 13 residues. As DNA, the CDR3 is TGTGCCAGCAGCTTAGATCGGGACAGGTCCCAGTACTTC. Translation: CASSLDRDRSQYF.

This clone has only a few counts. This sequence joins TRBV5-1 and TRBJ2-7, with D perhaps matching TRBD1 (7 bases). V was pared by 2 bases and J by 9 bases, with 24 bases between. CDR1 and CDR2 from the germline V gene are SGHRS and YFSETQ. The CDR3 has 16 amino acids. CDR3 sequence reads: CASSLGSAGTAGGQYF. The CDR3 DNA follows: TGCGCCAGCAGCTTAGGATCCGCCGGGACAGCGGGTGGGCAGTACTTC.

The rearrangement joins TRBV15 to TRBJ1-4; tentatively, D is TRBD1 (6 bases). The CDR3 consists of 16 residues. V lost 5 bases, J lost 8 bases, and 21 bases lay in between. Germline values: CDR1 LNHNV, CDR2 YYDKDF (reference sequence). Here the CDR3 DNA reads TGTGCCACCAGCGACCCTTCCCGGGGGGCCGAGGAAAAACTGTTTTTT. This sequence encodes CATSDPSRGAEEKLFF.

This chain connects TRBV10-3 to TRBJ1-5, with D perhaps matching TRBD1 (6 bases). Germline CDR1 is ENHRY and CDR2 is SYGVKD. The V and J ends lost 0 bases and 6 bases respectively, with 12 bases between them. This CDR3 region has 15 residues. The CDR3 DNA sequence: TGTGCCATCAGTGAGTCGGCAGGGGCAGGTCAGCCCCAGCATTTT. As protein: CAISESAGAGQPQHF.

The rearrangement links TRBV5-1 to TRBJ2-4; D gene unclear. V lost 3 bases to trimming and J lost 5 bases, with 3 bases between them. Germline CDR1 reads SGHRS; CDR2 reads YFSETQ. The CDR3 extends over 11 amino acids. CDR3 loop: CASSSQNIQYF. Here the CDR3 DNA reads TGCGCCAGCAGCTCGCAAAACATTCAGTACTTC.

The rearrangement uses TRBV5-1 and TRBJ2-7; D unresolved. This CDR3 spans 13 amino acids. V lost 0 bases and J lost 5, with 9 bases in between. Looked up from germline, CDR1 is SGHRS and CDR2 is YFSETQ. The CDR3 DNA is TGCGCCAGCAGCTTGGCTAGATCCGACGAGCAGTACTTC. It is translated as CASSLARSDEQYF.

The gene calls are TRBV7-8 and TRBJ2-7; no clear D. V lost 0 bases to trimming and J lost 4 bases, with 19 bases between them. The CDR3 contains 17 residues. Germline lookup yields CDR1 SGHVS and CDR2 FQNEAQ. CDR3 sequence: CASSLAVGKAMTYEQYF. The CDR3 DNA follows: TGTGCCAGCAGCTTAGCGGTGGGAAAGGCTATGACTTACGAGCAGTACTTC.

This chain connects TRBV20-1 to TRBJ2-7; no clear D gene. The germline V and J ends were trimmed by 5 bases and 6 bases, with 11 bases remaining between them. This CDR3 spans 11 amino acids. Per the germline V gene, CDR1 is DFQATT and CDR2 is SNEGSKA (reference sequence). As DNA, the CDR3 is TGCAGTGCTCACGATTACAGCGAGCAGTACTTC. Translating it yields CSAHDYSEQYF.

This clone occurred once. The genes are TRBV3-1 (or the pseudogene TRBV3-2) and TRBJ1-5; D uncertain. The CDR3 runs to 14 residues. V lost 3 bases to trimming and J lost 0 bases, with 6 bases between them. CDR1 and CDR2 from the germline V gene are LGHDT and YNNKEL (reference sequence). The CDR3 loop reads CASSQGNSNQPQHF. The CDR3 DNA reads as TGTGCCAGCAGCCAGGGGAATAGCAATCAGCCCCAGCATTTT.

Regarding this clone: Sequence at one end of the junction differs from germline and may be a read error. The chain has TRBV27 and TRBJ1-1, with D perhaps TRBD1 (5 bases). From germline, CDR1 is MNHEY and CDR2 SMNVEV (reference sequence). This CDR3 comprises 14 residues. The CDR3 protein is CACRDGSDFTEAFF. CDR3 in DNA: TGTGCCTGCAGGGACGGATCTGACTTCACTGAAGCTTTCTTT.

This chain joins TRBV21-1 and TRBJ1-2. TRBV21-1 is a known pseudogene. The CDR3 has 18 residues. The CDR3 DNA is TGTGCCAGCAGCTTCCTGGAGGGTCGAGGCTCTTTTTGTGGTGGCTACACCTTC. The encoded protein is CASSFLEGRGSFCGGYTF.

The chain joins TRBV28 to TRBJ1-5; D gene unclear. The CDR3 runs to 14 residues. V lost 3 bases to trimming and J lost 1 base, with 7 bases between them. Germline CDR1 is MDHEN and CDR2 is SYDVKM. The CDR3 sequence: CASSFGRSNQPQHF. Here the CDR3 DNA reads TGTGCCAGCAGTTTTGGCAGGAGCAATCAGCCCCAGCATTTT.

The gene calls are TRBV6-2 or TRBV6-3 and TRBJ1-5, with 10 positions matching TRBD1. The CDR3 extends over 16 amino acids. Germline-derived CDR1 and CDR2 are MNHEY and SVGEGT. V was clipped by 6 bases and J by 3 bases; unmatched bases: 8. The CDR3 reads CASSRLGQGNNQPQHF. CDR3 nucleotides: TGTGCCAGCAGCCGGTTGGGACAGGGGAACAATCAGCCCCAGCATTTT.

This chain uses TRBV28 with TRBJ1-5, with TRBD1 identical over 11 bases. With 3 bases clipped from V and 6 bases from J, the junction kept 4 bases outside the gene matches. Per germline, CDR1 MDHEN and CDR2 SYDVKM. This CDR3 has 15 residues. CDR3 loop: CASSLGGTGGQPQHF. CDR3 bases: TGTGCCAGCAGTTTGGGGGGGACAGGGGGTCAGCCCCAGCATTTT. Based on the CDR3 plus reference TRBV28 and TRBJ1-5, the full variable domain is DVKVTQSSRYLVKRTGEKVFLECVQDMDHENMFWYRQDPGLGLRLIYFSYDVKMKEKGDIPEGYSVSREKKERFSLILESASTNQTSMYLCASSLGGTGGQPQHFGDGTRLSIL.

The chain joins TRBV29-1 to TRBJ1-6; D gene unclear. Per germline, CDR1 SQVTM and CDR2 ANQGSEA. The V gene lost 6 bases and the J gene lost 0 bases, with 6 bases spanning the gap. This CDR3 region has 13 residues. In DNA, the CDR3 is TGCAGCGTGAGGAGCTCCTATAATTCACCCCTCCACTTT. Amino acids: CSVRSSYNSPLHF.

The chain employs TRBV6-2 or TRBV6-3 and TRBJ2-5; D is unclear. The CDR3 is 13 amino acids. CDR1 and CDR2 (germline): MNHEY, SVGEGT. Trimming took off 6 bases at V and 5 bases at J, with 13 bases between the two ends. The chain's CDR3 is CASSREAWETQYF. The CDR3 DNA reads as TGTGCCAGCAGCCGTGAAGCCTGGGAGACCCAGTACTTC.

This clone showed up just a few times. This chain connects TRBV24-1 to TRBJ2-2, with D perhaps TRBD1 (6 bases). V dropped 1 base and J dropped 4 bases, with 6 bases sitting between them. From germline, CDR1 is KGHDR and CDR2 SFDVKD. CDR3 size: 14 residues. CDR3 coding DNA: TGTGCCACCAGTGATTTACAGGGCACCGGGGAGCTGTTTTTT. It codes for CATSDLQGTGELFF.

This clone was picked up one time. The CDR3 region is CASSVAGGAKTQYF. For the CDR3, the DNA is TGTGCCAGCAGTGTAGCGGGGGGGGCGAAGACCCAGTACTTC. The rearrangement links TRBV28 to TRBJ2-5, with 11 bases that match TRBD2. Trimming cost V 5 bases and J 6 bases; bases outside gene matches: 5. Germline V gene lookup returns CDR1 MDHEN and CDR2 SYDVKM. The CDR3 consists of 14 residues.

The chain couples TRBV7-2 to TRBJ2-7; D ambiguous. CDR1 is SGHTA and CDR2 is FQGNSA in the germline V gene. V was cut by 0 bases and J by 8 bases, with 5 bases left in between. CDR3 length equals 11 residues. The DNA of the CDR3 is TGTGCCAGCAGCTTAGCGCAGAAGCAGTACTTC. It is translated as CASSLAQKQYF.

The chain recombines TRBV7-8 with TRBJ1-6, with no clear D. This CDR3 is built from 15 residues. Germline assignment: CDR1 SGHVS and CDR2 FQNEAQ. Between the trimmed V and J ends, which lost 3 bases and 9 bases, there was a span of 15 bases. CDR3 bases: TGTGCCAGCAGCTTGGAAGGACGTCGGGGTTCACCCCTCCACTTT. Its protein product is CASSLEGRRGSPLHF.

The chain uses TRBV13 and TRBJ1-2; possibly TRBD1 for D (5 bases). V gave up 4 bases and J gave up 2 bases, with 14 bases separating them. The CDR3 sequence is 15 residues long. Germline lookup yields CDR1 PRHDT and CDR2 FYEKMQ (reference sequence). The CDR3 region is CASSSFGTWNYGYTF. CDR3 nucleotides: TGTGCCAGCAGCTCGTTCGGGACTTGGAACTATGGCTACACCTTC. The whole variable domain, remainder taken from reference TRBV13 and TRBJ1-2, is AAGVIQSPRHLIKEKRETATLKCYPIPRHDTVYWYQQGPGQDPQFLISFYEKMQSDKGSIPDRFSAQQFSDYHSELNMSSLELGDSALYFCASSSFGTWNYGYTFGSGTRLTVV.

The rearrangement links TRBV19 to TRBJ1-1; TRBD1 might be the D (5 bases). This CDR3 is 14 amino acids long. Germline CDR1 LNHDA, CDR2 SQIVND (reference sequence). V was clipped by 5 bases and J by 3 bases, with 13 bases between them. CDR3 sequence reads: CASSSRLGDTEAFF. The DNA of the CDR3 is TGTGCCAGTAGTTCGCGATTGGGGGACACTGAAGCTTTCTTT. Variable domain in full (rest from reference TRBV19 and TRBJ1-1): DGGITQSPKYLFRKEGQNVTLSCEQNLNHDAMYWYRQDPGQGLRLIYYSQIVNDFQKGDIAEGYSVSREKKESFPLTVTSAQKNPTAFYLCASSSRLGDTEAFFGQGTRLTVV.

The chain employs TRBV10-2 and TRBJ2-7; 10 bases align to TRBD2. V lost 0 bases, J lost 5 bases, and 10 bases stayed unmatched. Per germline, CDR1 WSHSY and CDR2 SAAADI. The CDR3 is 17 residues long. The CDR3: CASSESGTSVGRNEQYF. DNA of the CDR3: TGCGCCAGCAGTGAGTCTGGGACTAGCGTCGGACGTAACGAGCAGTACTTC.

The chain couples TRBV7-6 to TRBJ2-7; D unclear. CDR1 is SGHVS and CDR2 is FNYEAQ in the germline V gene. This CDR3 has 12 amino acids. Trimming stripped 5 bases from V and 4 bases from J, with 9 bases between. CDR3 DNA sequence: TGTGCCAGCAGCCCCGATGATTACGAGCAGTACTTC. Amino acid sequence: CASSPDDYEQYF.

The chain carries TRBV11-2 and TRBJ2-7, with 8 bases fitting TRBD1. This CDR3 contains 15 residues. J lost 6 bases, V lost 5 bases, and 12 bases had no gene match. CDR1 is SGHAT and CDR2 is FQNNGV in the germline V gene. CDR3 loop: CASSPRDRLFIEQYF. DNA for the CDR3: TGTGCCAGCAGCCCCAGGGACAGGCTTTTTATCGAGCAGTACTTC.

The gene calls are TRBV6-5 and TRBJ2-7, with D perhaps matching TRBD1 (6 bases). V was shortened by 0 bases and J by 2 bases, with 8 bases between the two germline ends. Germline CDR1 and CDR2: MNHEY and SVGAGI. The CDR3 loop spans 14 amino acids. As DNA, the CDR3 is TGTGCCAGCAGTTACTCGGCAGGGGCCTACGAGCAGTACTTC. It yields the protein CASSYSAGAYEQYF.

V and J are TRBV11-3 and TRBJ2-3, with 8 positions matching TRBD1. Germline trimming cut 4 bases from V and 6 bases from J; bases unmatched to any gene: 6. This CDR3 has 14 amino acids. The germline gives CDR1 SGHNT, CDR2 YENEEA. CDR3 in DNA: TGTGCCAGCAGCTCGCGGACAGGGAAGGATACGCAGTATTTT. This gives the protein CASSSRTGKDTQYF.

The V gene is TRBV19, the J gene TRBJ2-1, with 11 bases matching TRBD2. The CDR3 sequence is 17 residues long. Germline-derived CDR1 and CDR2 are LNHDA and SQIVND (reference sequence). Trimming cost V 4 bases and J 5 bases; bases outside gene matches: 10. The DNA for the CDR3 is TGTGCCAGTAGTACCCCGAGGACTAGCGGGTACCACAATGAGCAGTTCTTC. This translates into CASSTPRTSGYHNEQFF.